The rows below give T cell receptor beta chains drawn from one sample of a study of cytomegalovirus exposure and HLA in healthy donors. This table comes from immunoSEQ multiplex PCR, and its TCRdb copy is limited to in-frame clones, with some not included. Of 100,000 to 150,000 clones in the sample, roughly a tenth were seen once. The sample consisted of PBMCs. The receptor source for this set is a woman under 30 in good health and CMV-seropositive. CDR3s include the opening cysteine and the closing phenylalanine or tryptophan. Fields, in order: clone size, J gene, D gene, CDR3 length, V gene, CDR3 DNA, CDR3 protein. A D gene is named only where the DNA matches it firmly. Some rows mark clone size as missing; the rest say once, few, many or name a class of expanded clone.

clone_size: -; j_call: TRBJ2-2; d_call: -; cdr3_length: 13; v_call: TRBV7-3; cdr3_nt: TGTGCCAGCAGCCCCGGTAACACCGGGGAGCTGTTTTTT; cdr3_aa: CASSPGNTGELFF
clone_size: few; j_call: TRBJ2-3; d_call: TRBD2; cdr3_length: 15; v_call: TRBV29-1; cdr3_nt: TGCAGCGTGGTAATTAGGCGGGAGGTCACAGATACGCAGTATTTT; cdr3_aa: CSVVIRREVTDTQYF
clone_size: -; j_call: TRBJ2-3; d_call: -; cdr3_length: 12; v_call: TRBV11-1; cdr3_nt: TGTGCCAGCAGCAGGGAGGCGGGGACGCAGTATTTT; cdr3_aa: CASSREAGTQYF
clone_size: few; j_call: TRBJ2-7; d_call: -; cdr3_length: 14; v_call: TRBV11-2; cdr3_nt: TGTGCCAGCAGCGACGACAGGTTTTTCAACGAGCAGTACTTC; cdr3_aa: CASSDDRFFNEQYF
clone_size: -; j_call: TRBJ2-1; d_call: TRBD2; cdr3_length: 16; v_call: TRBV29-1; cdr3_nt: TGCAGCGTTGTTCCGAGCACGCCGGGACTAAAGGATGAGCAGTTCTTC; cdr3_aa: CSVVPSTPGLKDEQFF
clone_size: few; j_call: TRBJ2-2; d_call: TRBD2; cdr3_length: 14; v_call: TRBV11-3; cdr3_nt: TGTGCCAGCAGACCGCGGGAGTTTTCCGGGGAGCTGTTTTTT; cdr3_aa: CASRPREFSGELFF
clone_size: -; j_call: TRBJ2-7; d_call: -; cdr3_length: 13; v_call: TRBV5-1; cdr3_nt: TGCGCCAGCAGCCACGGACAGTCCTACGAGCAGTACTTC; cdr3_aa: CASSHGQSYEQYF
clone_size: -; j_call: TRBJ1-1; d_call: -; cdr3_length: 13; v_call: TRBV29-1; cdr3_nt: TGCAGCGCCGCTCCCCAGTTGAACACTGAAGCTTTCTTT; cdr3_aa: CSAAPQLNTEAFF
clone_size: -; j_call: TRBJ2-3; d_call: -; cdr3_length: 13; v_call: TRBV2; cdr3_nt: TGTGCCAGCAGTACCGGACACACAGATACGCAGTATTTT; cdr3_aa: CASSTGHTDTQYF
clone_size: few; j_call: TRBJ1-3; d_call: -; cdr3_length: 15; v_call: TRBV5-4; cdr3_nt: TGTGCCAGCAGGGCTGACAGGAACTCTGGAAACACCATATATTTT; cdr3_aa: CASRADRNSGNTIYF
clone_size: -; j_call: TRBJ2-1; d_call: TRBD1; cdr3_length: 15; v_call: TRBV7-3; cdr3_nt: TGTGCCAGCAGCTTAATGAGACAGGGGATAAATGAGCAGTTCTTC; cdr3_aa: CASSLMRQGINEQFF
clone_size: few; j_call: TRBJ2-1; d_call: -; cdr3_length: 14; v_call: TRBV7-8; cdr3_nt: TGTGCCAGCACCGACTCGTACTCCTACAATGAGCAGTTCTTC; cdr3_aa: CASTDSYSYNEQFF
clone_size: -; j_call: TRBJ2-3; d_call: -; cdr3_length: 11; v_call: TRBV7-2; cdr3_nt: TGTGCCAGCAGCCACACAGATACGCAGTATTTT; cdr3_aa: CASSHTDTQYF
clone_size: few; j_call: TRBJ1-5; d_call: -; cdr3_length: 11; v_call: TRBV6-1; cdr3_nt: TGTGCCAGCAGTGACCCCATCCCCCAGCATTTT; cdr3_aa: CASSDPIPQHF
clone_size: few; j_call: TRBJ2-7; d_call: TRBD1; cdr3_length: 14; v_call: TRBV6-6; cdr3_nt: TGTGCCAGCAGTTTAGGACAGGTCCTCCGCGAGCAGTACTTC; cdr3_aa: CASSLGQVLREQYF
clone_size: -; j_call: TRBJ1-1; d_call: -; cdr3_length: 13; v_call: TRBV28; cdr3_nt: TGTGCCAGCGGATCTGAGGAGCCTCGAGAAGCTTTCTTT; cdr3_aa: CASGSEEPREAFF
clone_size: -; j_call: TRBJ2-7; d_call: -; cdr3_length: 12; v_call: TRBV6-5; cdr3_nt: TGTGCCAGCAGCTCCATCTCCTACGAGCAGTACTTC; cdr3_aa: CASSSISYEQYF
clone_size: few; j_call: TRBJ1-6; d_call: TRBD1; cdr3_length: 15; v_call: TRBV5-4; cdr3_nt: TGTGCCAGCAGCTTCCCTGGACAGGGGATATCTCTCCTCCACTTT; cdr3_aa: CASSFPGQGISLLHF
clone_size: -; j_call: TRBJ1-6; d_call: -; cdr3_length: 12; v_call: TRBV30; cdr3_nt: TGTGCCTGGAGTGGGGGGAGGTTGTCCCTCCACTTT; cdr3_aa: CAWSGGRLSLHF
clone_size: -; j_call: TRBJ2-1; d_call: TRBD2; cdr3_length: 16; v_call: TRBV5-1; cdr3_nt: TGCGCCAGCAGCTGGGACCCTAGCGGGGGGTACAATGAGCAGTTCTTC; cdr3_aa: CASSWDPSGGYNEQFF
clone_size: few; j_call: TRBJ2-7; d_call: TRBD1; cdr3_length: 14; v_call: TRBV6-5; cdr3_nt: TGTGCCAGCAGTCACCCGGACAGGGGGAACGAGCAGTACTTC; cdr3_aa: CASSHPDRGNEQYF
clone_size: few; j_call: TRBJ1-4; d_call: -; cdr3_length: 15; v_call: TRBV2; cdr3_nt: TGTGCCAGCAGTGGATACAGAACAACTAATGAAAAACTGTTTTTT; cdr3_aa: CASSGYRTTNEKLFF
clone_size: -; j_call: TRBJ2-1; d_call: TRBD1; cdr3_length: 15; v_call: TRBV2; cdr3_nt: TGTGCCAGCAGACTCGGGACAGGGGGCGGGAATGAGCAGTTCTTC; cdr3_aa: CASRLGTGGGNEQFF
clone_size: few; j_call: TRBJ1-2; d_call: -; cdr3_length: 16; v_call: TRBV9; cdr3_nt: TGTGCCAGCAGCGTAGTTCCTGATGTTGGCTCTGGTGGCTACACCTTC; cdr3_aa: CASSVVPDVGSGGYTF
clone_size: few; j_call: TRBJ2-1; d_call: TRBD2; cdr3_length: 14; v_call: TRBV2; cdr3_nt: TGTGCCAGGGGACTAGCGGGAAATTACAATGAGCAGTTCTTC; cdr3_aa: CARGLAGNYNEQFF
clone_size: medium-sized; j_call: TRBJ2-7; d_call: TRBD2; cdr3_length: 15; v_call: TRBV4-1; cdr3_nt: TGCGCCAGCAGTTTAAATCCCAGCGGGAACTACGAGCAGTACTTC; cdr3_aa: CASSLNPSGNYEQYF
clone_size: few; j_call: TRBJ1-1; d_call: -; cdr3_length: 12; v_call: TRBV30; cdr3_nt: TGTGCCTGGATCGTCACCGGGAGTCAAGCTTTCTTT; cdr3_aa: CAWIVTGSQAFF
clone_size: few; j_call: TRBJ2-7; d_call: TRBD1; cdr3_length: 14; v_call: TRBV28; cdr3_nt: TGTGCCACCCATTCTAGGACAGGATCCTACGAGCAGTACTTC; cdr3_aa: CATHSRTGSYEQYF
clone_size: -; j_call: TRBJ1-2; d_call: -; cdr3_length: 13; v_call: TRBV9; cdr3_nt: TGTGCCAGCAGCAAGGACAACTTCTATGGCTACACCTTC; cdr3_aa: CASSKDNFYGYTF
clone_size: -; j_call: TRBJ1-1; d_call: -; cdr3_length: 14; v_call: TRBV30; cdr3_nt: TGTGCCTGGAACCCCAACAACAGGCGACGTTCAGCTTTCTTT; cdr3_aa: CAWNPNNRRRSAFF
clone_size: few; j_call: TRBJ1-1; d_call: TRBD1; cdr3_length: 13; v_call: TRBV25-1; cdr3_nt: TGTGCCAGCGGGACAGGGGATTGGACTGAAGCTTTCTTT; cdr3_aa: CASGTGDWTEAFF
clone_size: -; j_call: TRBJ1-1; d_call: -; cdr3_length: 15; v_call: TRBV25-1; cdr3_nt: TGTGCCAGTTCTCAAGCGGGACACAAGAACACTGAAGCTTTCTTT; cdr3_aa: CASSQAGHKNTEAFF
clone_size: few; j_call: TRBJ2-1; d_call: -; cdr3_length: 10; v_call: TRBV27; cdr3_nt: TGTGCCAGCAGGAGGACAGAACAGTTCTTC; cdr3_aa: CASRRTEQFF
clone_size: few; j_call: TRBJ1-2; d_call: -; cdr3_length: 14; v_call: TRBV19; cdr3_nt: TGTGCCAGTAGTGCGACAGAAGAGAACTATGGCTACACCTTC; cdr3_aa: CASSATEENYGYTF
clone_size: few; j_call: TRBJ2-3; d_call: -; cdr3_length: 16; v_call: TRBV12-5; cdr3_nt: TGTGCTAGTGGTTTGGTAAGGGGGGGGACCACAGATACGCAGTATTTT; cdr3_aa: CASGLVRGGTTDTQYF
clone_size: -; j_call: TRBJ1-1; d_call: -; cdr3_length: 16; v_call: TRBV4-1; cdr3_nt: TGCGCCAGCAGCCAAGAGTGGGGCAGGAGGGACACTGAAGCTTTCTTT; cdr3_aa: CASSQEWGRRDTEAFF
clone_size: few; j_call: TRBJ2-5; d_call: TRBD1; cdr3_length: 14; v_call: TRBV6-1; cdr3_nt: TGTGCCAGCAGTTATCCCGGGACAGGTACTGAGCAGTACTTC; cdr3_aa: CASSYPGTGTEQYF
clone_size: -; j_call: TRBJ2-3; d_call: -; cdr3_length: 15; v_call: TRBV7-8; cdr3_nt: TGTGCCAGCAGCCCCTTGAAGCGGCTCACAGATACGCAGTATTTT; cdr3_aa: CASSPLKRLTDTQYF
clone_size: few; j_call: TRBJ2-2; d_call: -; cdr3_length: 13; v_call: TRBV30; cdr3_nt: TGTGCCTGGAGAGGAGGGAGCGTCGGGGAGCTGTTTTTT; cdr3_aa: CAWRGGSVGELFF
clone_size: few; j_call: TRBJ1-1; d_call: -; cdr3_length: 13; v_call: TRBV28; cdr3_nt: TGTGCCAGCAGTAGACCTCTGGGCTTAGGTGCTTTCTTT; cdr3_aa: CASSRPLGLGAFF
clone_size: few; j_call: TRBJ1-2; d_call: -; cdr3_length: 12; v_call: TRBV9; cdr3_nt: TGTGCCAGCACCCCCGGCGGTTATGGCTACACCTTC; cdr3_aa: CASTPGGYGYTF
clone_size: -; j_call: TRBJ1-2; d_call: -; cdr3_length: 11; v_call: TRBV19; cdr3_nt: TGTGCCACCGAGGGCGGCCATGGCTACACCTTC; cdr3_aa: CATEGGHGYTF
clone_size: few; j_call: TRBJ2-1; d_call: -; cdr3_length: 13; v_call: TRBV13; cdr3_nt: TGTGCCAGCAGCGGGACTCTAGGCAATGAGCAGTTCTTC; cdr3_aa: CASSGTLGNEQFF
clone_size: few; j_call: TRBJ2-1; d_call: TRBD2; cdr3_length: 17; v_call: TRBV15; cdr3_nt: TGTGCCACCAGCAGAGACCCTGTGCGGGAGGGGGGCAATGAGCAGTTCTTC; cdr3_aa: CATSRDPVREGGNEQFF
clone_size: -; j_call: TRBJ2-7; d_call: -; cdr3_length: 15; v_call: TRBV5-1; cdr3_nt: TGCGCCAGCAGCTTGGATGCGGGGTCCTTCTACGAGCAGTACTTC; cdr3_aa: CASSLDAGSFYEQYF
clone_size: few; j_call: TRBJ1-1; d_call: -; cdr3_length: 14; v_call: TRBV6-5; cdr3_nt: TGTGCCAGCAGTGACCCGGGACTCCCGGAGCGAGCTTTCTTT; cdr3_aa: CASSDPGLPERAFF
clone_size: few; j_call: TRBJ1-2; d_call: -; cdr3_length: 18; v_call: TRBV10-3; cdr3_nt: TGTGCCATCAGTGACATCGCGTCAGGATGGAGGCCCGACTATGGCTACACCTTC; cdr3_aa: CAISDIASGWRPDYGYTF